These 25 T cell receptor beta chains were all obtained from the same sample, sequenced in a study of T cells in Graves' hyperthyroidism and ophthalmopathy. Regions amplified from RNA transcripts were the TCR beta CDR3 regions. Using the HTBI primer set, a first-round RT-PCR was run on the TCR CDR3. TCRdb redid the calling of the multiplex PCR reads with MiXCR, one entry per CDR3 protein. This table has hundreds of thousands of distinct CDR3 sequences, less than 30% appearing once. The specimen was blood. These receptors were obtained from a middle-aged man with Graves' hyperthyroidism that later progressed to Graves' ophthalmopathy.

The V and J genes are TRBV20-1 and TRBJ2-5; 7 bases match TRBD2. The CDR3 contains 13 residues. J lost 1 base, V lost 6 bases, and 5 bases had no gene match. CDR1 and CDR2 from the germline V gene are DFQATT and SNEGSKA (reference sequence). The CDR3 spells CSAFIAGQETQYF. CDR3 bases: TGCAGTGCCTTCATAGCGGGCCAAGAGACCCAGTACTTC.

This clonotype appeared many times. This rearrangement joins TRBV5-1 to TRBJ2-7; D is tentatively TRBD1 or TRBD2 (5 bases each). V lost 4 bases and J lost 5, with 13 bases in between. Germline V gives CDR1 SGHRS, CDR2 YFSETQ. The CDR3 runs to 13 residues. The CDR3 bases are TGCGCCAGCAGCCGGGACCTTTATAACGAGCAGTACTTC. Its translation: CASSRDLYNEQYF.

Many counts were recorded for this clonotype. CDR3 DNA: TGCAGTGCTGTGCAGCAGTACTTC. Amino acids: CSAVQQYF. The chain uses TRBV20-1 and TRBJ2-7, with D unclear. V lost 5 bases and J lost 8, with 4 bases in between. This CDR3 is 8 amino acids long. Germline-derived CDR1 and CDR2 are DFQATT and SNEGSKA (reference sequence).

This clonotype was detected many times. The chain uses TRBV5-1 and TRBJ1-5; D gene ambiguous. Germline CDR1 is SGHRS and CDR2 is YFSETQ. This CDR3 is 14 amino acids long. Trimming removed 2 bases at V and 0 bases at J, with 6 bases between. The DNA for the CDR3 is TGCGCCAGCAGCTTTGGCAATAGCAATCAGCCCCAGCATTTT. Protein product: CASSFGNSNQPQHF.

There are many counts of this clonotype. This sequence joins TRBV3-1 and TRBJ1-1; a possible D gene is TRBD1 (6 bases). CDR3 length: 13 amino acids. The germline V gene has CDR1 LGHDT and CDR2 YNNKEL (reference sequence). The ends were cut back, 7 bases at V and 2 bases at J, with 11 bases in the middle. CDR3 residues: CASNPRGNTEAFF. CDR3 DNA: TGTGCCAGCAACCCCAGGGGAAACACTGAAGCTTTCTTT.

This clonotype was observed many times. The chain uses TRBV6-2 or TRBV6-3 and TRBJ1-1; D uncertain. Per germline, CDR1 MNHEY and CDR2 SVGEGT. Trimming took off 7 bases at V and 0 bases at J, with 12 bases between the two ends. This CDR3 contains 14 residues. The CDR3 loop is CASIIRSMNTEAFF. The CDR3 DNA follows: TGTGCCAGCATCATCAGGAGCATGAACACTGAAGCTTTCTTT.

Ten or more counts support this clonotype. The chain carries TRBV5-1 and TRBJ2-2, with D possibly being TRBD2 (6 bases). Deletions cut 1 base from V and 4 bases from J, with 8 bases between. The CDR3 consists of 14 residues. Looked up from germline, CDR1 is SGHRS and CDR2 is YFSETQ. The CDR3 loop reads CASSLTSFTGELFF. DNA of the CDR3: TGCGCCAGCAGCTTGACTAGCTTCACCGGGGAGCTGTTTTTT.

This clonotype was detected many times. The V call is TRBV30, the J call TRBJ1-5, with D possibly being TRBD1 (6 bases). CDR3 size: 13 residues. The V end was cut by 5 bases, the J end by 9 bases, with 17 bases between. Looked up from germline, CDR1 is GTSNPN and CDR2 is SVGIG (reference sequence). The CDR3 region has the DNA TGTGCCTGGGACCAACAGGGTTTGACGCCCCAGCATTTT. It specifies CAWDQQGLTPQHF.

This clonotype was seen repeatedly, ten times or more. The chain recombines TRBV29-1 with TRBJ2-7; D call uncertain. V lost 4 bases and J lost 3, with 10 bases in between. The CDR3 sequence is 12 residues long. The germline V gene has CDR1 SQVTM and CDR2 ANQGSEA. CDR3 protein: CSVASAGYEQYF. The CDR3 nucleotides are TGCAGCGTTGCGTCGGCCGGCTACGAGCAGTACTTC.

There are a few counts of this clonotype. This clone may be a read error of a much larger clone one base away. The J gene is TRBJ1-2, the V gene TRBV7-8, with D unclear. The CDR3 contains 14 residues. The germline V gene has CDR1 SGHVS and CDR2 FQNEAQ. V lost 7 bases, J lost 2 bases, and 14 bases lay in between. The CDR3 sequence: CASILAAQNYGYTF. The CDR3 DNA reads TGTGCCAGCATCTTGGCAGCGCAAAACTATGGCTACACCTTC. The whole variable domain, remainder taken from reference TRBV7-8 and TRBJ1-2, is GAGVSQSPRYKVAKRGQDVALRCDPISGHVSLFWYQQALGQGPEFLTYFQNEAQLDKSGLPSDRFFAERPEGSVSTLKIQRTQQEDSAVYLCASILAAQNYGYTFGSGTRLTVV.

Worth noting for this clonotype: One end of the junction does not line up with germline, which may come from a read error. This chain links TRBV30 with TRBJ1-2; 7 bases line up with TRBD1. CDR3 size: 14 residues. Germline V gene sequence: CDR1 GTSNPN, CDR2 SVGIG (reference sequence). CDR3 residues: CAGRNRGLNYGYTF. The CDR3 nucleotides read TGTGCCGGGAGAAACAGGGGTCTTAACTATGGCTACACCTTC.

This clonotype was seen a handful of times. The chain carries TRBV30 and TRBJ2-7, with a tentative D call TRBD1 (5 bases). Germline CDR1 and CDR2: GTSNPN and SVGIG (reference sequence). V gave up 3 bases and J gave up 3 bases, with 12 bases separating them. The CDR3 extends over 13 amino acids. In DNA, the CDR3 is TGTGCCTGGAGATCAGGGCCCATCTACGAGCAGTACTTC. This sequence encodes CAWRSGPIYEQYF. Drawing the rest from reference TRBV30 and TRBJ2-7, the complete variable domain is SQTIHQWPATLVQPVGSPLSLECTVEGTSNPNLYWYRQAAGRGLQLLFYSVGIGQISSEVPQNLSASRPQDRQFILSSKKLLLSDSGFYLCAWRSGPIYEQYFGPGTRLTVT.

The chain recombines TRBV6-2 or TRBV6-3 with TRBJ2-7; 11 bases agree with TRBD2. The germline gives CDR1 MNHEY, CDR2 SVGEGT. J gave up 3 bases and V 5 bases, and 6 bases lay outside the gene matches. This CDR3 comprises 15 residues. CDR3 protein: CASSRRLAGNYEQYF. In nucleotides, the CDR3 is TGTGCCAGCAGTCGACGACTAGCGGGAAACTACGAGCAGTACTTC.

The table lists this clonotype with many counts. The rearrangement uses TRBV5-1 and TRBJ2-7; D is undetermined. V lost 0 bases and J 4 bases, leaving 11 bases between the germline ends. The CDR3 contains 14 residues. From germline, CDR1 is SGHRS and CDR2 YFSETQ. The CDR3 sequence: CASSLGGTRYEQYF. CDR3 nucleotide sequence: TGCGCCAGCAGCTTGGGGGGAACGAGATACGAGCAGTACTTC. Based on the CDR3 plus reference TRBV5-1 and TRBJ2-7, the full variable domain is KAGVTQTPRYLIKTRGQQVTLSCSPISGHRSVSWYQQTPGQGLQFLFEYFSETQRNKGNFPGRFSGRQFSNSRSEMNVSTLELGDSALYLCASSLGGTRYEQYFGPGTRLTVT.

This clonotype was seen at least ten times. The rearrangement links TRBV10-3 to TRBJ1-1, with 9 nucleotides matching TRBD1. V was clipped by 0 bases and J by 5 bases; unmatched bases: 10. The CDR3 loop spans 17 amino acids. The germline V gene has CDR1 ENHRY and CDR2 SYGVKD. The CDR3 loop is CAISESDRGKDGTEAFF. CDR3 DNA sequence: TGTGCCATCAGTGAGTCTGACAGGGGGAAGGATGGAACTGAAGCTTTCTTT.

At least ten counts were recorded for this clonotype. The V call is TRBV7-2, the J call TRBJ2-7, with D perhaps matching TRBD2 (6 bases). Germline assignment: CDR1 SGHTA and CDR2 FQGNSA. The germline V and J ends were trimmed by 2 bases and 5 bases, with 13 bases remaining between them. The CDR3 runs 14 residues. CDR3 protein: CASSLLEGSHEQYF. The CDR3, as DNA: TGTGCCAGCAGCTTATTGGAGGGTAGCCACGAGCAGTACTTC.

Many counts were recorded for this clonotype. The rearrangement joins TRBV2 to TRBJ2-5; maybe TRBD1 (6 bases). Deletions cut 6 bases from V and 0 bases from J, with 11 bases between. Germline V gives CDR1 SNHLY, CDR2 FYNNEI. The CDR3 loop spans 14 amino acids. DNA of the CDR3: TGTGCCAGCAGGACGGACAGATACCAAGAGACCCAGTACTTC. Encoded protein: CASRTDRYQETQYF.

The sample holds many counts of this clonotype. This chain links TRBV28 with TRBJ1-2; the D gene is possibly TRBD1 (6 bases). The CDR3 spans 17 residues. With 5 bases removed from V and 8 bases from J, the gap between germline ends came to 27 bases. Germline V CDR1 and CDR2: MDHEN, SYDVKM. CDR3 region: CASSGLQGKEGPWGYTF. The CDR3 DNA sequence: TGTGCCAGCAGTGGATTACAGGGAAAAGAGGGTCCCTGGGGCTACACCTTC.

This clonotype was detected many times. This rearrangement joins TRBV6-1 to TRBJ1-1, with D possibly matching TRBD1 (5 bases). There are 14 residues in the CDR3. Trimming took 1 base from V and 5 from J, leaving 11 bases between them. The germline V gene has CDR1 MNHNS and CDR2 SASEGT. CDR3 amino acids: CASSEELGATEAFF. CDR3 coding DNA: TGTGCCAGCAGTGAAGAACTAGGGGCTACTGAAGCTTTCTTT.

This clonotype was seen at least ten times. The chain employs TRBV28 and TRBJ2-7; D gene unclear. Germline V CDR1 and CDR2: MDHEN, SYDVKM. The CDR3 totals 13 residues. Trimming stripped 3 bases from V and 0 bases from J, with 6 bases between. The DNA of the CDR3 is TGTGCCAGCAGTTTTTCTACCTCCTACGAGCAGTACTTC. Its translation: CASSFSTSYEQYF.

This clonotype has at least ten counts. J is TRBJ1-2 and V is TRBV6-1; no clear D. This CDR3 is 14 amino acids long. CDR1 MNHNS and CDR2 SASEGT come from the germline V gene. V gave up 6 bases and J gave up 0 bases, with 11 bases separating them. The CDR3 loop is CASRTLGTNYGYTF. The CDR3 DNA follows: TGTGCCAGCAGAACCCTAGGAACTAACTATGGCTACACCTTC.

This clonotype was counted at least ten times. Here the CDR3 DNA reads TGTGCCAGCTCCCCTCCGGAGGTAGCCAAAAACATTCAGTACTTC. Encoded protein: CASSPPEVAKNIQYF. This rearrangement joins TRBV18 to TRBJ2-4, with D perhaps TRBD2 (5 bases). V lost 6 bases and J lost 0, with 12 bases in between. The CDR3 runs 15 residues. The germline CDR1 and CDR2 sequences are KGHSH and LQKENI. The entire variable domain, with the rest obtained from reference TRBV18 and TRBJ2-4, is as follows: NAGVMQNPRHLVRRRGQEARLRCSPMKGHSHVYWYRQLPEEGLKFMVYLQKENIIDESGMPKERFSAEFPKEGPSILRIQQVVRGDSAAYFCASSPPEVAKNIQYFGAGTRLSVL.

In DNA, the CDR3 is TGTGCCAGCAGGGGGTGGGAAAATCGTGGCGGGGAGCTGTTTTTT. Protein sequence: CASRGWENRGGELFF. The rearrangement uses TRBV6-1 and TRBJ2-2, with D hard to call. V was pared by 6 bases and J by 7 bases, with 18 bases between. The CDR3 contains 15 residues. CDR1 and CDR2 (germline): MNHNS, SASEGT.

The table lists this clonotype with many counts. This rearrangement joins TRBV4-1 to TRBJ2-7; 9 nucleotides agree with TRBD1. The CDR3 runs 15 residues. Germline V gene sequence: CDR1 MGHRA, CDR2 YSYEKL. After removal of 1 base from V and 4 bases from J, the junction contained 5 bases not matched to a gene. CDR3 residues: CASSQAGTGLYEQYF. The DNA of the CDR3 is TGCGCCAGCAGCCAAGCCGGGACAGGGTTGTACGAGCAGTACTTC.

The J gene is TRBJ1-5, the V gene TRBV6-5, with D perhaps matching TRBD1 (5 bases). The CDR3 is 14 amino acids. CDR1 is MNHEY, CDR2 SVGAGI, per germline. Trimming took 4 bases from V and 5 from J, leaving 12 bases between them. CDR3 coding DNA: TGTGCCAGCAGTTCCGAAAGGGGTTATCAGCCCCAGCATTTT. Its translation: CASSSERGYQPQHF.